The 24 T cell receptor beta chains listed next were all sequenced from one sample in a study of cytomegalovirus exposure and HLA in healthy donors. PCR used 60 Vbeta primers and 13 Jbeta primers. Assay: immunoSEQ multiplex PCR; the TCRdb copy retains only in-frame clones and omits some. This table holds 100,000 or so clones, approximately 87% found once. The sample taken for sequencing was PBMCs. These receptor sequences come from a man aged 35 to 55 in good health and CMV-seronegative.

V and J are TRBV9 and TRBJ2-5, with D unclear. The length of the CDR3 is 14 residues. The germline V gene encodes CDR1 SGDLS and CDR2 YYNGEE. V lost 0 bases, J lost 0 bases, and 6 bases lay in between. CDR3 coding DNA: TGTGCCAGCAGCGTAGAACTCGACCAAGAGACCCAGTACTTC. Its translation: CASSVELDQETQYF.

V usage is TRBV4-1 and J usage is TRBJ2-3; maybe TRBD2 (7 bases). With 0 bases removed from V and 0 bases from J, the gap between germline ends came to 16 bases. The germline CDR1 and CDR2 sequences are MGHRA and YSYEKL. The CDR3 covers 18 residues. In nucleotides, the CDR3 is TGCGCCAGCAGCCAAGAATGGGCGGGGGCGCCTAGCACAGATACGCAGTATTTT. Translating gives CASSQEWAGAPSTDTQYF.

V is TRBV2 and J is TRBJ1-5; no reliable D call. Germline assignment: CDR1 SNHLY and CDR2 FYNNEI. The V end lost 0 bases, the J end lost 1 base, and 7 bases lay between the germline ends. The CDR3 extends over 15 amino acids. The CDR3 DNA follows: TGTGCCAGCAGTGAAGCGGGAGGAAGCAATCAGCCCCAGCATTTT. Amino acids: CASSEAGGSNQPQHF.

The V and J genes are TRBV7-2 and TRBJ2-7, with TRBD2 identical over 10 bases. The J segment lost 2 bases and the V segment lost 7 bases, leaving 5 bases of the junction unmatched. The length of the CDR3 is 14 residues. The germline V gene encodes CDR1 SGHTA and CDR2 FQGNSA. The CDR3 region has the DNA TGTGCCAGCACCGTAGCGGGGGGAACCTACGAGCAGTACTTC. Translated: CASTVAGGTYEQYF.

The rearrangement joins TRBV6-1 to TRBJ2-7; 8 nucleotides align to TRBD1. Trimming removed 2 bases from V and 3 bases from J; junction bases left unmatched: 12. This CDR3 contains 17 residues. Germline CDR1 MNHNS, CDR2 SASEGT. As DNA, the CDR3 is TGTGCCAGCAGTGAACCCCTCTTTAGTACAGGGGGCTACGAGCAGTACTTC. Amino acid sequence: CASSEPLFSTGGYEQYF.

This sequence joins TRBV27 and TRBJ1-2; 9 bases align to TRBD1. V dropped 6 bases and J dropped 7; count of bases not matched to a gene: 3. The CDR3 loop spans 12 amino acids. Germline V gene sequence: CDR1 MNHEY, CDR2 SMNVEV (reference sequence). CDR3 sequence reads: CASRTGGGGYTF. The CDR3 region has the DNA TGTGCCAGCAGAACAGGGGGCGGTGGCTACACCTTC.

This chain joins TRBV5-4 and TRBJ2-2; D not certain. This CDR3 is built from 13 residues. V was clipped by 4 bases and J by 6 bases, with 10 bases between them. Germline V lookup: CDR1 SGHNT, CDR2 YYREEE (reference sequence). The DNA of the CDR3 is TGTGCCAGCAGCGCCGAGATCGCCGGGGAGCTGTTTTTT. Translated, it gives CASSAEIAGELFF.

This chain connects TRBV7-9 to TRBJ1-4; D unclear. V shed 1 base and J shed 7 bases, with 7 bases lying between them. CDR1 and CDR2 from the germline V gene are SEHNR and FQNEAQ (reference sequence). The CDR3 is made up of 13 amino acids. CDR3 sequence (DNA): TGTGCCAGCAGCTTAGGACAAACTGAAAAACTGTTTTTT. This sequence encodes CASSLGQTEKLFF.

The rearrangement uses TRBV4-3 and TRBJ1-2; tentatively, D is TRBD1 (6 bases). This CDR3 is built from 16 residues. V lost 0 bases to trimming and J lost 6 bases, with 17 bases between them. CDR1 and CDR2 (germline): LGHNA, YSLEER. The CDR3 region has the DNA TGCGCCAGCAGCCAAGATGGGACAAACGTCTTTAATGGCTACACCTTC. It codes for CASSQDGTNVFNGYTF.

The chain uses TRBV29-1 and TRBJ2-6; D possibly corresponds to TRBD1 (5 bases). Germline CDR1 is SQVTM and CDR2 is ANQGSEA. The CDR3 extends over 13 amino acids. Trimming removed 7 bases at V and 0 bases at J, with 7 bases between. This chain's CDR3 is CSAGNSGANVLTF. CDR3 in DNA: TGCAGCGCAGGGAACTCTGGGGCCAACGTCCTGACTTTC. The whole variable domain, remainder taken from reference TRBV29-1 and TRBJ2-6, is SAVISQKPSRDICQRGTSLTIQCQVDSQVTMMFWYRQQPGQSLTLIATANQGSEATYESGFVIDKFPISRPNLTFSTLTVSNMSPEDSSIYLCSAGNSGANVLTFGAGSRLTVL.

This chain uses TRBV7-3 with TRBJ2-1, with D tentatively TRBD2 (7 bases). V lost 6 bases and J 6 bases, leaving 18 bases between the germline ends. The CDR3 has 15 residues. Germline V gene sequence: CDR1 SGHTA, CDR2 FQGTGA. The CDR3 loop reads CASSLGGDYSNEQFF. CDR3 sequence (DNA): TGTGCCAGCAGTTTAGGGGGGGACTACTCCAATGAGCAGTTCTTC.

This clone was detected only once. The rearrangement links TRBV19 to TRBJ2-3; 8 positions match TRBD2. Germline loops: CDR1 LNHDA, CDR2 SQIVND (reference sequence). V gave up 7 bases and J gave up 2 bases; unmatched junction bases: 8. This CDR3 spans 15 amino acids. The CDR3 bases are TGTGCCAGTAAATCTACTAGCGGAACCACAGATACGCAGTATTTT. Translating it yields CASKSTSGTTDTQYF.

This rearrangement joins TRBV2 to TRBJ1-5, with TRBD1 matching over 7 bases. Trimming removed 6 bases from V and 1 base from J; junction bases left unmatched: 9. CDR1 is SNHLY, CDR2 FYNNEI, per germline. This CDR3 region has 16 residues. In DNA, the CDR3 is TGTGCCAGCAGGCCTTCCATGACAGGGAGCAATCAGCCCCAGCATTTT. It translates to CASRPSMTGSNQPQHF.

This sequence joins TRBV7-2 and TRBJ2-1; 8 bases are a match to TRBD2. Trimming at V came to 10 bases and at J to 8 bases, leaving 13 bases not matched to a gene. Looked up from germline, CDR1 is SGHTA and CDR2 is FQGNSA. The CDR3 length is 14 residues. The CDR3 region is CATQRGGRLDEQFF. DNA of the CDR3: TGTGCCACCCAACGGGGGGGACGGTTGGATGAGCAGTTCTTC.

This clone was detected once. The chain has TRBV4-3 and TRBJ2-3; 11 bases are a match to TRBD2. Germline CDR1 and CDR2: LGHNA and YSLEER. The CDR3 contains 18 residues. J was trimmed by 4 bases and V by 1 base; bases with no gene match: 10. CDR3 bases: TGCGCCAGCAGCCAAGCGATATTGGGTAGCGGGGGGGCAGATACGCAGTATTTT. This translates into CASSQAILGSGGADTQYF.

In the case of this clone: Mismatch with germline at one junction end may stem from a read error. Other DNA sequences from this sample encode an identical CDR3 as well. V is TRBV27 and J is TRBJ1-5; no clear D gene. This CDR3 is 13 amino acids long. The germline CDR1 and CDR2 sequences are MNHEY and SMNVEV (reference sequence). The CDR3 nucleotides are TGTGCTAGCAGTTTAAACTACAATCAGCCCCAGCATTTT. This gives the protein CASSLNYNQPQHF.

The CDR3: CASSSTGSQPQHF. In DNA form, the CDR3 reads TGTGCCAGCAGCTCTACAGGGAGTCAGCCCCAGCATTTT. V usage is TRBV11-2 and J usage is TRBJ1-5, with TRBD1 as a possible D gene (6 bases). The CDR3 runs to 13 residues. Germline assignment: CDR1 SGHAT and CDR2 FQNNGV. V was pared by 4 bases and J by 6 bases, with 10 bases between.

The chain recombines TRBV4-1 with TRBJ1-1; possible D gene TRBD1, 5 bases. CDR1 is MGHRA and CDR2 is YSYEKL in the germline V gene. V was trimmed by 6 bases and J by 4 bases, leaving 15 bases between them. The CDR3 covers 14 residues. The CDR3 loop is CASRFQGGSTEAFF. The CDR3 nucleotides read TGCGCCAGCAGGTTCCAGGGTGGGTCCACTGAAGCTTTCTTT.

The chain employs TRBV5-6 and TRBJ1-5; a weak D match, TRBD1 (5 bases). The CDR3 contains 15 residues. Between the trimmed V and J ends, which lost 4 bases and 7 bases, there was a span of 18 bases. Germline V gene data show CDR1 as SGHDT and CDR2 as YYEEEE. CDR3 sequence (DNA): TGTGCCAGCAGCAAAGGGACGGGGAGGGGCCAGCCCCAGCATTTT. It specifies CASSKGTGRGQPQHF.

Remarks on this clone: One end of the junction is discordant with germline, which a read error may explain. V usage is TRBV29-1 and J usage is TRBJ2-5; the D gene is possibly TRBD2 (6 bases). Germline values: CDR1 SQVTM, CDR2 ANQGSEA. The CDR3 is 14 amino acids. This CDR3 reads CSVEGEGSGETQHF. The CDR3 nucleotides read TGCAGCGTTGAAGGGGAAGGGTCGGGAGAGACCCAGCACTTC.

The chain employs TRBV10-3 and TRBJ2-7, with 8 positions matching TRBD1. J lost 3 bases, V lost 6 bases, and 4 bases had no gene match. Germline CDR1 is ENHRY and CDR2 is SYGVKD. There are 13 residues in the CDR3. CDR3 protein: CAISQDRGYEQYF. In DNA, the CDR3 is TGTGCCATCAGCCAAGACAGGGGCTACGAGCAGTACTTC.

The chain couples TRBV19 to TRBJ2-7; 8 bases map to TRBD1. CDR3 size: 13 residues. The germline gives CDR1 LNHDA, CDR2 SQIVND (reference sequence). The V and J ends lost 5 bases and 5 bases, in that order; junction bases with no gene match: 5. In DNA, the CDR3 is TGTGCCAGTAGTTTAACAGGGGGGAACGAGCAGTACTTC. Translation: CASSLTGGNEQYF.

The V and J genes are TRBV9 and TRBJ1-1; perhaps TRBD1 as D (6 bases). This CDR3 region has 17 residues. With 0 bases removed from V and 1 base from J, the gap between germline ends came to 16 bases. Germline V gives CDR1 SGDLS, CDR2 YYNGEE. In nucleotides, the CDR3 is TGTGCCAGCAGCGTAGGTGGGCCAGGGGTCCCGAACACTGAAGCTTTCTTT. Amino acid sequence: CASSVGGPGVPNTEAFF.

The chain carries TRBV5-4 and TRBJ1-3, with 11 bases lining up with TRBD1. Germline lookup yields CDR1 SGHNT and CDR2 YYREEE (reference sequence). CDR3 length: 17 residues. The V gene end was trimmed by 0 bases and the J gene end by 3 bases; junction bases not matched to a gene: 5. The CDR3 nucleotides are TGTGCCAGCAGCTTGGTAGGGACAGGGGGACGTGGAAACACCATATATTTT. It specifies CASSLVGTGGRGNTIYF. The full variable domain, its missing parts supplied by reference TRBV5-4 and TRBJ1-3, is ETGVTQSPTHLIKTRGQQVTLRCSSQSGHNTVSWYQQALGQGPQFIFQYYREEENGRGNFPPRFSGLQFPNYSSELNVNALELDDSALYLCASSLVGTGGRGNTIYFGEGSWLTVV.